The present T cell receptor beta chain was sequenced within a study of PD-1 blockade in classical Hodgkin lymphoma. Germline V gene sequence: CDR1 SEHNR, CDR2 FQNEAQ (reference sequence). The CDR3 has 15 amino acids. V was trimmed by 4 bases and J by 2 bases, leaving 15 bases between them. Every one of the patients relapsed after autologous stem cell transplantation (brentuximab vedotin exposure was variable). Relapsed/refractory classical Hodgkin lymphoma patients had complete, partial or progressive responses. Notes on the study in general: In CD4+ cells, TCR diversity went up significantly by C4D1, but in CD8+ cells it did not.

Assay: immunoSEQ multiplex PCR; the TCRdb copy retains only in-frame clones and omits some. The repertoire holds over 90,000 clones, with roughly 89% as singletons. By its share, this clone is medium-sized. Its antigen remains unknown. The receptor's source is a human donor with classical Hodgkin lymphoma. The sequencing used peripheral blood mononuclear cells (PBMCs), collected before the second cycle of nivolumab. The chain links TRBV7-9 to TRBJ2-7; D unclear. The CDR3 sequence is CASSSPVDGTYEQYF. In DNA form, the CDR3 reads TGTGCCAGCAGCTCCCCGGTTGATGGTACCTACGAGCAGTACTTC.